This T cell receptor beta chain stems from a study of blood T cell repertoires in COVID-19. About the study: Sites in the United States, Italy and Spain provided acute and convalescent COVID-19 samples. In each case, the material was cDNA or gDNA derived from T cells, B-cell-depleted T cells, or PBMCs.

The authors' processing: Using reference gene primer amplification, nucleated cell counts were estimated. Some clones are missing from TCRdb's copy, which holds only in-frame ones; the method was immunoSEQ multiplex PCR. The D gene and trimming were derived from the DNA, and the V and J assignments and clone size from that table. The data contain 150,000 or so clones, about 86% of them singletons. V was trimmed by 6 bases and J by 8 bases, leaving 16 bases between them. Germline V gene lookup returns CDR1 MNHEY and CDR2 SVGAGI. CDR3 length: 13 amino acids. This clonotype was obtained from a woman between 55 and 75 years old with acute or convalescent COVID-19. Sequencing input: peripheral blood. The chain couples TRBV6-5 to TRBJ1-2; D gene unclear. The CDR3 DNA sequence: TGTGCCAGCAGCCGCGGGGTAGCGGGAGGCTACACCTTC. It codes for CASSRGVAGGYTF.